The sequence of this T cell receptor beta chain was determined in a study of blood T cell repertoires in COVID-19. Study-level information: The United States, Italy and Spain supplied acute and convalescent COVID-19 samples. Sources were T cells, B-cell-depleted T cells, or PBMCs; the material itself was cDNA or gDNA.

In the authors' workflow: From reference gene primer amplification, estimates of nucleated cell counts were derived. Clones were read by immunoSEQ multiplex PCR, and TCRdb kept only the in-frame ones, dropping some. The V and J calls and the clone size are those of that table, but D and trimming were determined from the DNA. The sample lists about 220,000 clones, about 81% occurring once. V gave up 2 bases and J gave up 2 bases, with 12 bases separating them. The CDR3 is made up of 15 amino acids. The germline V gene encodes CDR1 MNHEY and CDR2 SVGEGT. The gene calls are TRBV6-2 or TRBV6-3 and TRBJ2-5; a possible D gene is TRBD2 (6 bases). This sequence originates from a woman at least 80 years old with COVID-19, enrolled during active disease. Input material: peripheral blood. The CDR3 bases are TGTGCCAGCAGTTACCGCATGGGGGGACAAGAGACCCAGTACTTC. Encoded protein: CASSYRMGGQETQYF.